This TCR beta chain comes out of a study of identical twins. Study-wide results and caveats: Beta out-of-frame sequences showed weaker excess twin sharing. Models underestimated out-of-frame TCR alpha sharing in monozygotic twins.

CDR1 is DFQATT and CDR2 is SNEGSKA in the germline V gene (reference sequence). V lost 6 bases and J lost 4; bases outside the gene matches: 9. CDR3 length: 14 amino acids. A universal primer site arose from template switching, and cDNA bore unique molecular identifiers. MiXCR, run by TCRdb on the 5' RACE reads, gives a single entry per CDR3 protein. The data show some 1,700,000 distinct CDR3 sequences, around 33% seen once. This clonotype was recorded a few times. What it recognizes is unknown. There were only healthy Caucasians among the donors. The TCR comes from a newborn girl in good health. V and J are TRBV20-1 and TRBJ2-1, with 7 bases fitting TRBD2. Sequenced input: cord blood. The CDR3 DNA is TGCAGTGCCGCGGACGGAGCGGGGTACAATGAGCAGTTCTTC. This encodes CSAADGAGYNEQFF.